This T cell receptor beta chain originates from a study of shared clonotypes between healthy human individuals. Study-level findings and limits: A generally larger estimated richness was seen in naive subsets than in memory subsets. Sharing across four donors was highest in naive CD4 (around 5%) and lowest in memory CD8 (about 0.4%).

Worth noting for this clone: Its antigen is unidentified.

The method was immunoSEQ multiplex PCR; TCRdb's version includes in-frame clones alone and lacks a portion of them. In the table there are 2.3 million or so clones, approximately 95% of which are singletons. Germline assignment: CDR1 SGHVS and CDR2 FQNEAQ. CDR3 length: 13 amino acids. V was trimmed by 9 bases and J by 0 bases, leaving 9 bases between them. Participating donors were healthy, HIV-negative adults free of recent acute infections or vaccinations. V gene TRBV7-8 combines with J gene TRBJ2-1; no clear D. The sequenced sample consisted of naive CD4+ T cells from PBMCs. Stated subset: CD45RA+ positively selected. This clonotype was obtained from a young man in good health. Some clones in this sample may be carry-over from other donors' samples. The CDR3 coding sequence is TGTGCCAGTTCGGAAGGCTCCTACAATGAGCAGTTCTTC. This sequence encodes CASSEGSYNEQFF. The variable domain in full, with the rest retrieved from reference TRBV7-8 and TRBJ2-1, is GAGVSQSPRYKVAKRGQDVALRCDPISGHVSLFWYQQALGQGPEFLTYFQNEAQLDKSGLPSDRFFAERPEGSVSTLKIQRTQQEDSAVYLCASSEGSYNEQFFGPGTRLTVL.